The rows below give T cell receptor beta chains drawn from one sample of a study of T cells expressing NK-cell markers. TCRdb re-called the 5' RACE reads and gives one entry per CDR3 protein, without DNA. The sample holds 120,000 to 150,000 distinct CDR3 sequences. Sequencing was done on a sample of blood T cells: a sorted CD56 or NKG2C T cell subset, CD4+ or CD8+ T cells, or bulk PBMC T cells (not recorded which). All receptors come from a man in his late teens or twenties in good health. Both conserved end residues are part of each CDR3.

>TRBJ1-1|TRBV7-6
CASSLDPGLNTEAFF
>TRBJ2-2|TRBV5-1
CASSLARGTHTGELFF
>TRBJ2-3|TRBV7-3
CASSLGRSPIIDTQYF
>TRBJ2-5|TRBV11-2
CASSLGGTGWGSGETQYF
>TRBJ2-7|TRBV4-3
CASSQEVDSPYEQYF
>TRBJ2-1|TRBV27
CASSPRGLGDEQFF
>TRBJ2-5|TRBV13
CASSPSGGGPQETQYF
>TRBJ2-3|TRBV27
CASKRGLGADTQYF
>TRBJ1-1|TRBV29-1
CSVEQGLNTEAFF
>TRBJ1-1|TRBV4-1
CASSPGLSEAFF
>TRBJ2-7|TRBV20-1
CSARDFAGPNYEQYF
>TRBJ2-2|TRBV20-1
CSASSRGRGGELFF
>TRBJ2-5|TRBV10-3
CAISEEQGKETQYF
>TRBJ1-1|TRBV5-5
CASSLALGGRPEAFF
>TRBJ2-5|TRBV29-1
CSVVGQSGAQYF
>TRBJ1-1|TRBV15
CATSDALETEAFF
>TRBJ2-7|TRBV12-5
CASGFSPPGQYYEQYF
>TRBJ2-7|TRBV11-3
CASSLDPMGGPSEEQYF
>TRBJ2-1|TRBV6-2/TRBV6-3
CASSSGQYNEQFF
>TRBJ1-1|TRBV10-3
CAISETGDTEAFF
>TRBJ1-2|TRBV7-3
CASSSQGDRTGYTF
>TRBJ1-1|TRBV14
CASSVGVGQDEAFF
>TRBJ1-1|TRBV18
CASSPGLTGWGTEAFF
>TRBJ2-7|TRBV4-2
CASSQDEGRNYEQYF
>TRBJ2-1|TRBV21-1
CASSKVGLALYNEQFF
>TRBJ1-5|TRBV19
CASSIWGGLGSDQPQHF
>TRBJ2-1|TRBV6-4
CASSPEASGHNEQFF
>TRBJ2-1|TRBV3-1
CASSQELSGSVWNEQFF
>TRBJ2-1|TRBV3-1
CASSQEGLGLNEQFF
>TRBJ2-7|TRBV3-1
CASSLRDRVYEQYF
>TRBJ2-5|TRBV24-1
CATSGLPEAAQETQYF
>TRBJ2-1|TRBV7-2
CASTYSGGDSYNEQFF
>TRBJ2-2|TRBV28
CASSFTRQTSGNANTGELFF
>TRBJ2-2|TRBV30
CAWSVWPPTESTGELFF
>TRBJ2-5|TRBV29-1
CSVDSGQGETQYF
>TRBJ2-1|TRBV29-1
CSVEEGTGGFGEQFF
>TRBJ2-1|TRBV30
CAWSVGAGPDEQFF
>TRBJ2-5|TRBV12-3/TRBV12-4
CASSLENRKGLVKTQYF
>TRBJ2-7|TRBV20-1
CSARLGYEQYF
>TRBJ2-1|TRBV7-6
CASSLEGGGGSYNEQFF
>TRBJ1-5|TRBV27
CASSPDRGHGNQPQHF
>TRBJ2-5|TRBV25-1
CASSERTAQETQYF
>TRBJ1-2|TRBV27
CASSYLGIDGYTF
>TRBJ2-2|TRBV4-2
CASSLLHRGHGTSGMNTGELFF
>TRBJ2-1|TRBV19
CASSIRTSGRYNEQFF